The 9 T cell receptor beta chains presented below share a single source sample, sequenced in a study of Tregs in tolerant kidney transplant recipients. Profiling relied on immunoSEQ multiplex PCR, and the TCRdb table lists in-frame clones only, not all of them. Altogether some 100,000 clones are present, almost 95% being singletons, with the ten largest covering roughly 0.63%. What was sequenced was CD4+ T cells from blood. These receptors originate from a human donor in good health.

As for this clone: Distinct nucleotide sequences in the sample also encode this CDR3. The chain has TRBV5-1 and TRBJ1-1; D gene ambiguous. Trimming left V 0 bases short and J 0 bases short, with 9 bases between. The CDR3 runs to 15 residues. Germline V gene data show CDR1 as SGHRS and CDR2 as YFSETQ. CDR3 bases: TGCGCCAGCAGCTTGGTGAGTGGAATGAACACTGAAGCTTTCTTT. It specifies CASSLVSGMNTEAFF.

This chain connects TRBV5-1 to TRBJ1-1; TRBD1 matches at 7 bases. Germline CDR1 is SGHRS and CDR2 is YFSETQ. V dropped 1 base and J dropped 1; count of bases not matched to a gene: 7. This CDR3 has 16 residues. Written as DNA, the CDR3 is TGCGCCAGCAGCTTGATGTCCACAGGGGCGAACACTGAAGCTTTCTTT. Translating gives CASSLMSTGANTEAFF.

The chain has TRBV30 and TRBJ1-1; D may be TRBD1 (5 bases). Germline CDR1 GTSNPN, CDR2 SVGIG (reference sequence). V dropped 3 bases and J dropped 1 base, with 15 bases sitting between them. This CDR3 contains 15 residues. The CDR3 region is CAWSSGSQGNTEAFF. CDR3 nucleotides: TGTGCCTGGAGCTCGGGATCCCAGGGGAACACTGAAGCTTTCTTT. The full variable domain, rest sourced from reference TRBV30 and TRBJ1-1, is SQTIHQWPATLVQPVGSPLSLECTVEGTSNPNLYWYRQAAGRGLQLLFYSVGIGQISSEVPQNLSASRPQDRQFILSSKKLLLSDSGFYLCAWSSGSQGNTEAFFGQGTRLTVV.

The CDR3 here is CAISAGTSAETQYF. CDR3 nucleotides: TGTGCCATCAGTGCTGGGACTAGCGCGGAGACCCAGTACTTC. The V call is TRBV10-3, the J call TRBJ2-5; TRBD2 matches 10 bases. The CDR3 contains 14 residues. Germline assignment: CDR1 ENHRY and CDR2 SYGVKD. V lost 4 bases to trimming and J lost 5 bases; unmatched junction nucleotides: 4.

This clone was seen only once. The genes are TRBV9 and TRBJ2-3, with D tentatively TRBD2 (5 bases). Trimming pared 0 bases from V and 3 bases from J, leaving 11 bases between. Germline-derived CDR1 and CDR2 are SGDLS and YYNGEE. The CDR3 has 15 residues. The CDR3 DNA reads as TGTGCCAGCAGCGTAGACTTGGGAGAGACAGATACGCAGTATTTT. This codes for CASSVDLGETDTQYF.

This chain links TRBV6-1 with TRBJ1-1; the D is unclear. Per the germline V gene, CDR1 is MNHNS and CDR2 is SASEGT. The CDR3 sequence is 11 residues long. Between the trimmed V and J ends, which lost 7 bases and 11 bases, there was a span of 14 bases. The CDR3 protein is CASNRQERAFF. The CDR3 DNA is TGTGCCAGCAATCGGCAGGAAAGGGCTTTCTTT.

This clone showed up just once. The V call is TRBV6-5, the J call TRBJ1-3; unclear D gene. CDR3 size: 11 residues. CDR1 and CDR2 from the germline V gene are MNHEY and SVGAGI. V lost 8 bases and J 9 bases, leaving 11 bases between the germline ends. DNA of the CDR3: TGTGCCAGCGGGCTGGCTAGCACCATATATTTT. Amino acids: CASGLASTIYF.

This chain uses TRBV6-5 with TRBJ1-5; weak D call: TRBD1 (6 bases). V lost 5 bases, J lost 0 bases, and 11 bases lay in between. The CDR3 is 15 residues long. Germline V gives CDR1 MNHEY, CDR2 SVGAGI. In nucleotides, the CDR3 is TGTGCCAGCAGTCGGACAGTATTTAGCAATCAGCCCCAGCATTTT. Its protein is CASSRTVFSNQPQHF.

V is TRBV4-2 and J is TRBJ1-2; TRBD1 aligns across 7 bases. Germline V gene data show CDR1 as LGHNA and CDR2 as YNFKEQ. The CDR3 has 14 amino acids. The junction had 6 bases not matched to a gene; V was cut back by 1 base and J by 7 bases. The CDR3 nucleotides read TGTGCCAGCAGCCAAGGACCAGGGGGACTTGGCTACACCTTC. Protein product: CASSQGPGGLGYTF.